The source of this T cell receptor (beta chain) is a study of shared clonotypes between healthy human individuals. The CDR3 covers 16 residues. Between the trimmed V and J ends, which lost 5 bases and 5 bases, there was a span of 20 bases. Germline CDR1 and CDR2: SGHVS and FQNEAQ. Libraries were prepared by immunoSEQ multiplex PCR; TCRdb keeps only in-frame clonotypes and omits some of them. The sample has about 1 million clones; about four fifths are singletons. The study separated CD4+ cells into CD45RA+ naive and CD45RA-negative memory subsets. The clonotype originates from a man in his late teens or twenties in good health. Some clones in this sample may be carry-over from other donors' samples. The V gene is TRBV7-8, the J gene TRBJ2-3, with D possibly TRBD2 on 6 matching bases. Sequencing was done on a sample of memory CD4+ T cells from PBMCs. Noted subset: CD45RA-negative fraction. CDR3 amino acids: CASSLSRGVREDTQYF. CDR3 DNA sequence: TGTGCCAGCAGCCTATCTCGCGGGGTCCGCGAAGATACGCAGTATTTT.